The 5 T cell receptor beta chains given below trace back to one sample, sequenced in a study of patients and donors after allogeneic stem cell transplantation (dated by TCRdb to the early 2020s). Libraries were made using RT-PCR. The data were produced on a NextSeq 550. Through fastp at Q25 and MiXCR, TCRdb rebuilt clones from the public reads, retaining in-frame beta chains. CDR3 protein duplicates are merged, each entry listing the most common genes and DNA. The sample profile shows some 960,000 distinct CDR3 sequences; about 20% of them were found once. Roughly 6.4% of the sample is taken by the ten largest. The sample was blood, either unsorted or a sorted T cell fraction (not recorded which). The receptors derive from a human donor who was either an allogeneic HSCT recipient or a stem cell or donor lymphocyte infusion donor (not recorded which). It is not recorded whose cells these are; they may come from a transplant donor.

This clonotype was recorded at least ten times. V usage is TRBV2 and J usage is TRBJ2-1; no clear D gene. CDR3 length equals 14 residues. The germline gives CDR1 SNHLY, CDR2 FYNNEI. Trimming took 2 bases from V and 6 from J, leaving 11 bases between them. The CDR3 region has the DNA TGTGCCAGCAGTGAACGGGTTTGGACCAATGAGCAGTTCTTC. It encodes CASSERVWTNEQFF.

This clonotype was observed a handful of times. The J gene is TRBJ2-7, the V gene TRBV12-3 or TRBV12-4, with a weak D call TRBD1 (5 bases). This CDR3 has 16 residues. V lost 8 bases to trimming and J lost 0 bases, with 20 bases between them. Here the CDR3 reads CASRRNQGHYSYEQYF. The CDR3 region has the DNA TGTGCCAGCCGACGGAACCAGGGCCATTACTCCTACGAGCAGTACTTC.

This clonotype was counted many times. The V gene is TRBV12-3 or TRBV12-4, the J gene TRBJ2-7; D uncertain. The ends were cut back, 2 bases at V and 1 base at J, with 12 bases in the middle. The CDR3 extends over 15 amino acids. CDR3 residues: CASSLTTQTSYEQYF. The CDR3 DNA reads TGTGCCAGCAGTTTAACCACACAGACATCCTACGAGCAGTACTTC.

This chain connects TRBV20-1 to TRBJ2-1; TRBD1 aligns across 9 bases. Germline trimming cut 6 bases from V and 6 bases from J; bases unmatched to any gene: 12. Germline V CDR1 and CDR2: DFQATT, SNEGSKA (reference sequence). There are 15 residues in the CDR3. The CDR3 nucleotides read TGCAGTGCGCGGGGTCCGGGACAGGGAGTCAATGAGCAGTTCTTC. Translation: CSARGPGQGVNEQFF.

This clonotype was picked up a small number of times. V and J are TRBV4-1 and TRBJ2-3, with 16 bases matching TRBD2. The junction had 5 bases not matched to a gene; V was cut back by 3 bases and J by 5 bases. CDR3 length: 17 amino acids. Germline assignment: CDR1 MGHRA and CDR2 YSYEKL. The CDR3 nucleotides read TGCGCCAGCAGCCACGAGGGACTAGCGGGAGGGGAAGATACGCAGTATTTT. Translated, it gives CASSHEGLAGGEDTQYF.